This TCR beta chain was sequenced in a study of CD8 T cells in Susac syndrome. Sequencing of TCR beta was undertaken in CD8+ and CD4+ T cells derived from blood. Multiple sclerosis controls were treatment-naive patients with stable or active relapsing-remitting disease. With random hexamers, about 0.5 to 1 ug RNA was reverse transcribed. By means of immunoSEQ multiplex PCR, TCR beta CDR3 spanning 54 Vbeta and 13 Jbeta underwent amplification. Using its own MiXCR run on the immunoSEQ multiplex PCR reads, TCRdb lists one record per CDR3 protein. The repertoire holds some 220,000 distinct CDR3 sequences, 95% seen once, with 0.08% to 0.095% in the top ten. Sequencing input: CD4+ T cells from PBMCs. The clonotype was recovered from a human donor with multiple sclerosis.

CDR3 protein: CSAKARVTPQSPLHF. DNA of the CDR3: TGCAGTGCGAAAGCCAGGGTGACGCCCCAATCACCCCTCCACTTT. The chain links TRBV20-1 to TRBJ1-6; D may be TRBD1 (5 bases). Trimming cost V 6 bases and J 10 bases, with 22 bases left between them. CDR1 is DFQATT and CDR2 is SNEGSKA in the germline V gene (reference sequence). The CDR3 is 15 residues long.